Sequencing of this TCR beta chain was carried out in a study of blood T cell repertoires in COVID-19. About the study: Sites in the United States, Italy and Spain provided acute and convalescent COVID-19 samples. Sources were T cells, B-cell-depleted T cells, or PBMCs; the material itself was cDNA or gDNA.

In the original analysis: Estimates of nucleated cell counts were drawn from the amplification of reference gene primers. Sequencing used immunoSEQ multiplex PCR; TCRdb keeps in-frame clones, though not all of them. That table furnishes V, J and clone size, whereas the DNA furnished D and trimming. The repertoire holds about 170,000 clones, with around four fifths as singletons. The CDR3 is 13 residues long. CDR1 and CDR2 (germline): SEHNR, FQNEAQ (reference sequence). V shed 1 base and J shed 2 bases, with 6 bases lying between them. This clone was observed a single time. V gene TRBV7-9 combines with J gene TRBJ2-7; unclear D gene. The specimen sequenced was peripheral blood. The clonotype was recovered from a man aged 40-55 years who had recovered from COVID-19. The CDR3 coding sequence is TGTGCCAGCAGCTTAGACAGCCCCTACGAGCAGTACTTC. Amino acid sequence: CASSLDSPYEQYF.